A selection of T cell receptor beta chains follows, all from one sample in a study of CD8 T cells in ankylosing spondylitis. TCRdb analysed the 5' RACE reads with MiXCR anew, one entry per CDR3 protein. The sample carries about 220,000 distinct CDR3 sequences, approximately 7.3% recorded once. Sequencing input: blood, either unsorted or a sorted T cell fraction (not recorded which). The source is a male donor with ankylosing spondylitis. Each CDR3 is given with its conserved first and last residue. The order of the fields is J gene, D gene, CDR3 length, V gene, clone size, CDR3 protein, CDR3 DNA. The D gene is left open where the match is weak. The size entry is marked missing in some rows and otherwise reads once, few, many or a size class.

TRBJ2-7 | . | 14 | TRBV4-3 | few | CASSHRTATSEQYF | TGCGCCAGCAGCCACCGGACAGCCACCTCCGAGCAGTACTTC
TRBJ2-5 | . | 17 | TRBV5-5 | many | CASSLDPGVWYQETQYF | TGTGCCAGCAGCTTGGACCCAGGGGTCTGGTACCAAGAGACCCAGTACTTC
TRBJ2-7 | . | 12 | TRBV7-9 | many | CASSGAPDEQYF | TGTGCCAGCAGCGGGGCCCCGGACGAGCAGTACTTC
TRBJ1-5 | TRBD1 | 14 | TRBV7-9 | many | CASSGTGSAQPQHF | TGTGCCAGCTCTGGGACAGGGTCTGCTCAGCCCCAGCATTTT
TRBJ2-7 | . | 15 | TRBV13 | . | CASSLGLGWGYEQYF | TGTGCCAGCAGCTTAGGCCTGGGATGGGGCTACGAGCAGTACTTC
TRBJ2-7 | . | 18 | TRBV20-1 | many | CSARDRQTLAYLSYEQYF | TGCAGTGCTAGAGATAGACAGACTCTTGCCTACCTCTCCTACGAGCAGTACTTC
TRBJ2-3 | TRBD2 | 13 | TRBV19 | many | CASSVLAGDTQYF | TGTGCCAGTAGTGTTCTAGCGGGAGATACGCAGTATTTT
TRBJ2-2 | TRBD1 | 20 | TRBV12-5 | . | CASGLVVSTGTALNTGELFF | TGTGCTAGTGGTTTGGTCGTCTCTACCGGGACAGCCCTTAACACCGGGGAGCTGTTTTTT
TRBJ1-4 | . | 18 | TRBV11-1 | few | CASSSLAPGGATNEKLFF | TGTGCCAGCAGTTCTTTGGCCCCGGGCGGCGCAACTAATGAAAAACTGTTTTTT
TRBJ2-1 | . | 14 | TRBV15 | few | CATSRFIPYNEQFF | TGTGCCACCAGCAGGTTCATCCCCTACAATGAGCAGTTCTTC
TRBJ2-1 | TRBD1 | 15 | TRBV25-1 | few | CASSLGDRGYNEQFF | TGTGCCAGCAGTCTTGGGGACAGGGGCTACAATGAGCAGTTCTTC
TRBJ1-6 | . | 17 | TRBV11-2 | . | CASSLEGRSSYNSPLHF | TGTGCCAGCAGCTTAGAAGGGAGAAGCTCCTATAATTCACCCCTCCACTTT
TRBJ2-1 | TRBD2 | 14 | TRBV7-9 | many | CASIPIAGYNEQFF | TGTGCCAGCATCCCTATAGCGGGCTACAATGAGCAGTTCTTC
TRBJ1-1 | . | 15 | TRBV27 | few | CASSLFIGQSTEAFF | TGTGCCAGCAGTTTATTTATTGGACAGTCCACTGAAGCTTTCTTT
TRBJ1-3 | . | 14 | TRBV12-3/TRBV12-4 | many | CASSFTRSGNTIYF | TGTGCCAGCAGCTTCACCCGCTCTGGAAACACCATATATTTT
TRBJ2-7 | . | 12 | TRBV7-9 | many | CASAGGPYEQYF | TGTGCCAGCGCAGGGGGGCCCTACGAGCAGTACTTC
TRBJ2-7 | TRBD2 | 14 | TRBV10-3 | many | CAISEASGAYEQYF | TGTGCCATCAGTGAGGCTAGCGGGGCCTACGAGCAGTACTTC
TRBJ1-6 | TRBD1 | 15 | TRBV6-5 | many | CASSYREGAGSPLHF | TGTGCCAGCAGTTACCGAGAGGGGGCTGGATCACCCCTCCACTTT
TRBJ2-2 | TRBD2 | 17 | TRBV24-1 | many | CATSDQIAGSNTGELFF | TGTGCCACCAGTGATCAGATAGCGGGATCGAACACCGGGGAGCTGTTTTTT
TRBJ2-7 | TRBD1 | 15 | TRBV9 | few | CASSVLGQGSGEQYF | TGTGCCAGCAGCGTACTGGGACAGGGGTCCGGCGAGCAGTACTTC
TRBJ2-7 | . | 13 | TRBV28 | many | CASSSLEAYEQYF | TGTGCCAGCAGTTCTTTGGAGGCCTACGAGCAGTACTTC
TRBJ1-1 | . | 16 | TRBV19 | few | CASSIDLETWNTEAFF | TGTGCCAGTAGTATAGATCTAGAGACATGGAACACTGAAGCTTTCTTT
TRBJ2-3 | TRBD2 | 16 | TRBV28 | many | CASSKTSGGSTDTQYF | TGTGCCAGCAGTAAAACTAGCGGGGGTAGCACAGATACGCAGTATTTT
TRBJ2-2 | . | 15 | TRBV6-1 | . | CASSLVPEGTGELFF | TGTGCCAGCAGCCTCGTCCCGGAGGGCACCGGGGAGCTGTTTTTT
TRBJ2-5 | . | 15 | TRBV18 | few | CASSPARISPETQYF | TGTGCCAGCTCACCGGCCAGAATATCCCCGGAGACCCAGTACTTC
TRBJ1-2 | . | 13 | TRBV12-3/TRBV12-4 | many | CACYGGANYGYTF | TGTGCCTGCTATGGGGGAGCTAACTATGGCTACACCTTC
TRBJ2-7 | . | 13 | TRBV5-1 | many | CASSLPDLIEQYF | TGCGCCAGCAGCTTGCCCGATTTAATCGAGCAGTACTTC
TRBJ2-7 | TRBD1 | 14 | TRBV29-1 | . | CSVEAGGSHYEQYF | TGCAGCGTTGAGGCAGGGGGTAGTCATTACGAGCAGTACTTC
TRBJ2-7 | . | 19 | TRBV5-6 | few | CASSCVGCLPQVPSYEQYF | TGTGCCAGCAGCTGCGTTGGGTGTCTCCCACAAGTGCCATCCTACGAGCAGTACTTC
TRBJ2-7 | . | 12 | TRBV7-9 | many | CASSLETYEQYF | TGTGCCAGCAGCTTAGAAACCTACGAGCAGTACTTC
TRBJ2-7 | . | 17 | TRBV7-8 | many | CASSLAPPLRGDYEQYF | TGTGCCAGCAGCTTAGCCCCCCCACTCCGAGGGGACTACGAGCAGTACTTC
TRBJ2-1 | . | 14 | TRBV29-1 | many | CSVEGISSYNEQFF | TGCAGCGTTGAAGGGATAAGCTCCTACAATGAGCAGTTCTTC
TRBJ2-5 | . | 13 | TRBV7-9 | many | CASSLGRGETQYF | TGTGCCAGCAGCTTAGGCAGGGGCGAGACCCAGTACTTC
TRBJ1-6 | . | 12 | TRBV5-6 | many | CASSVLNSPLHF | TGTGCCAGCAGCGTTCTAAATTCACCCCTCCACTTT
TRBJ2-1 | . | 14 | TRBV7-6 | medium-sized | CASSLVQADNEQFF | TGTGCCAGCAGCTTAGTGCAGGCAGACAATGAGCAGTTCTTC
TRBJ1-2 | TRBD1 | 13 | TRBV6-5 | . | CASRYRGVYGYTF | TGTGCCAGCAGATACAGGGGCGTCTATGGCTACACCTTC